This T cell receptor beta chain was recorded in a study of T-cell reconstitution after alpha-beta-depleted transplantation in children. V shed 2 bases and J 2 bases; nucleotides not matched to a gene: 9. There are 16 residues in the CDR3. Per the germline V gene, CDR1 is SQVTM and CDR2 is ANQGSEA. The TCRbeta library incorporated unique molecular identifiers. TCRdb called the PCR reads again in MiXCR, with one record for every CDR3 protein. The sample lists 150,000 to 250,000 distinct CDR3 sequences, about 14% occurring once. Sequences were derived from PBMCs from the stem cell graft donor, sampled from the stem cell graft. This TCR derives from a human donor who donated a stem cell graft to a child with acute lymphoblastic leukemia. The J gene is TRBJ2-3, the V gene TRBV29-1, with TRBD2 matching 8 bases. CDR3 nucleotide sequence: TGCAGCGTTGAAAAAGGGACTAGGGACTCCACAGATACGCAGTATTTT. It is translated as CSVEKGTRDSTDTQYF.